This T cell receptor beta chain was identified during a study of OX40 agonist ivuxolimab in advanced cancers. About the research overall: While on treatment, patients had intravenous ivuxolimab at 0.01 to 10 mg/kg every 2 weeks.

J was trimmed by 5 bases and V by 5 bases; bases with no gene match: 8. Per germline, CDR1 SGHAT and CDR2 FQDESV (reference sequence). The CDR3 extends over 14 amino acids. Measured with immunoSEQ multiplex PCR; TCRdb has only the in-frame clones, and not every one. The table records fewer than 30,000 clones, 70% to 85% of them present only once. This clonotype originated in an adult with an advanced solid tumor such as melanoma, head and neck, liver or kidney cancer. Specimen: CD4+ or CD8+ T cells sorted from blood, collected in a trial of the OX40 agonist ivuxolimab. V is TRBV11-1 and J is TRBJ2-5, with 7 bases identical to TRBD2. CDR3 bases: TGTGCCAGCAGCCTCGGACTAGTAGCCGAGACCCAGTACTTC. Translated, it gives CASSLGLVAETQYF.